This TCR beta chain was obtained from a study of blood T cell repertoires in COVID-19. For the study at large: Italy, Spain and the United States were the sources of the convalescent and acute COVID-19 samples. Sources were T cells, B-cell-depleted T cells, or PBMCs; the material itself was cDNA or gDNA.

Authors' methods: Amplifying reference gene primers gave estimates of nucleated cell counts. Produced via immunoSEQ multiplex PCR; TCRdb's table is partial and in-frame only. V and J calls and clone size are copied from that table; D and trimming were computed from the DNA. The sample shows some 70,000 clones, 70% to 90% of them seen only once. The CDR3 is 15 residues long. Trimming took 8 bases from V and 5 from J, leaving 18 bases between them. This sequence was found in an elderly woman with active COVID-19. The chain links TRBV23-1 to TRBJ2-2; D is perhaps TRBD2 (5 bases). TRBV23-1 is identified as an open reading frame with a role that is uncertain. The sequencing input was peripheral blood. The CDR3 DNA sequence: TGCGCCAGCCCACAGAGGGCTAGGAGGACCGGGGAGCTGTTTTTT. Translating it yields CASPQRARRTGELFF.